This T cell receptor (beta chain) originates from a study of shared clonotypes between healthy human individuals. Findings and limits, study-wide: Sorted-subset sequencing was shown by rarefaction to be incomplete despite large depth.

This clone appeared once. Its antigen is currently unknown. V shed 2 bases, J shed 2 bases, and the junction held 11 bases outside the gene matches. Germline V CDR1 and CDR2: GTSNPN, SVGIG (reference sequence). This CDR3 region has 17 residues. The table came from immunoSEQ multiplex PCR; TCRdb's copy has only in-frame clones and leaves some out. The sample has some 2,000,000 clones, roughly 94% seen once. J is TRBJ1-3 and V is TRBV30; 8 bases align to TRBD1. Sequenced input: naive CD4+ T cells sorted from blood. Indicated subset: CD45RA+ positively selected. The sequence was collected from a man between 18 and 29 years old in good health. CDR3 nucleotides: TGTGCCTGGAGTAGAAATACAGGGGGAAGAGCTGGAAACACCATATATTTT. It is translated as CAWSRNTGGRAGNTIYF.